The rows below give T cell receptor beta chains drawn from one sample of a study of blood T cell repertoires in COVID-19. Clones were sequenced by immunoSEQ multiplex PCR, and TCRdb holds only the in-frame ones, with some missing. The sample contains some 340,000 clones, 85% of which appear only once. Input material: peripheral blood. These TCRs come from a woman under 30 with acute or convalescent COVID-19. CDR3s leave out the opening cysteine and the closing phenylalanine or tryptophan. Each record gives: V gene, J gene, CDR3 protein.

v_call: TRBV7-9; j_call: TRBJ2-1; cdr3_aa: ASSLGGGPEQF
v_call: TRBV19; j_call: TRBJ2-5; cdr3_aa: ASSMADQETQY
v_call: TRBV11-2; j_call: TRBJ1-1; cdr3_aa: ASIQIRGQDAF
v_call: TRBV30; j_call: TRBJ1-4; cdr3_aa: AWSVREGELF
v_call: TRBV24-1; j_call: TRBJ1-1; cdr3_aa: ATSGQGGEAF
v_call: TRBV21-1; j_call: TRBJ1-2; cdr3_aa: ASSSSGRNYGYT
v_call: TRBV10-1; j_call: TRBJ2-5; cdr3_aa: ASSVGPRRVYQETQY
v_call: TRBV6-5; j_call: TRBJ1-2; cdr3_aa: ASRGDRENYGYT
v_call: TRBV5-1; j_call: TRBJ2-7; cdr3_aa: ASSSQGGLSPHEQY
v_call: TRBV11-2; j_call: TRBJ2-1; cdr3_aa: ASSLVGQPYYNEQF
v_call: TRBV5-1; j_call: TRBJ2-2; cdr3_aa: ASSLVPSGRTGELF
v_call: TRBV19; j_call: TRBJ1-6; cdr3_aa: ASSITGYRRSSYNSPLH
v_call: TRBV7-7; j_call: TRBJ1-3; cdr3_aa: ASSPIGRALGNTIY
v_call: TRBV11-3; j_call: TRBJ2-7; cdr3_aa: ASSLYQGSHEQY
v_call: TRBV2; j_call: TRBJ2-7; cdr3_aa: ASSEARTGREQY
v_call: TRBV27; j_call: TRBJ1-1; cdr3_aa: ASSLSSHTEAF
v_call: TRBV3-1/TRBV3-2; j_call: TRBJ1-4; cdr3_aa: ASTPGQRTRNEKLF
v_call: TRBV29-1; j_call: TRBJ1-2; cdr3_aa: SVVVTGVPDGYT
v_call: TRBV7-3; j_call: TRBJ1-2; cdr3_aa: ASKYSVEGAGYT
v_call: TRBV12-3/TRBV12-4; j_call: TRBJ1-1; cdr3_aa: ASSPLRQFSAF
v_call: TRBV15; j_call: TRBJ1-1; cdr3_aa: ATSLGEITEAF
v_call: TRBV6-1; j_call: TRBJ2-7; cdr3_aa: ASSESDRWAEQY
v_call: TRBV3-1/TRBV3-2; j_call: TRBJ2-7; cdr3_aa: ASSQEGTGFHEQY
v_call: TRBV3-1/TRBV3-2; j_call: TRBJ2-5; cdr3_aa: ASSRDRGRETQY
v_call: TRBV28; j_call: TRBJ1-5; cdr3_aa: ASSARDRAGQPQH
v_call: TRBV28; j_call: TRBJ1-1; cdr3_aa: ASLEGGALNTEAF
v_call: TRBV7-2; j_call: TRBJ2-4; cdr3_aa: ASSLVRWSALAKNIQY
v_call: TRBV28; j_call: TRBJ1-1; cdr3_aa: ASSDVNREAF
v_call: TRBV10-3; j_call: TRBJ2-3; cdr3_aa: AISESTASGDTQY
v_call: TRBV3-1/TRBV3-2; j_call: TRBJ1-1; cdr3_aa: ASSQTVNTEAF
v_call: TRBV15; j_call: TRBJ1-5; cdr3_aa: ATSPGGARIQPQH
v_call: TRBV5-1; j_call: TRBJ1-2; cdr3_aa: ASSLGRTTGGLGYT
v_call: TRBV19; j_call: TRBJ1-5; cdr3_aa: ASGGQFNQPQH
v_call: TRBV5-4; j_call: TRBJ1-1; cdr3_aa: ASSFGGATEAF
v_call: TRBV5-6; j_call: TRBJ1-2; cdr3_aa: ASSQTGLYGYT
v_call: TRBV24-1; j_call: TRBJ2-3; cdr3_aa: ATSDPGQGSTQY
v_call: TRBV28; j_call: TRBJ2-5; cdr3_aa: ASSRTGDVKETQY
v_call: TRBV27; j_call: TRBJ1-3; cdr3_aa: ASSPRGSSGNTIY
v_call: TRBV5-1; j_call: TRBJ1-1; cdr3_aa: ASSHGGGAEAF
v_call: TRBV18; j_call: TRBJ2-7; cdr3_aa: ASSGEASYEQY
v_call: TRBV29-1; j_call: TRBJ2-7; cdr3_aa: SAAGTSGRAEQY
v_call: TRBV7-8; j_call: TRBJ1-5; cdr3_aa: ASSTQGAANQPQH
v_call: TRBV6-1; j_call: TRBJ1-5; cdr3_aa: ASSEARYQPQH
v_call: TRBV15; j_call: TRBJ1-1; cdr3_aa: ATSSPGQWFGREAF
v_call: TRBV19; j_call: TRBJ1-2; cdr3_aa: ASSIGDRGNYGYT
v_call: TRBV3-1/TRBV3-2; j_call: TRBJ1-6; cdr3_aa: ASSQDYPRGNSPLH
v_call: TRBV9; j_call: TRBJ1-1; cdr3_aa: ASSVDPRVSAF
v_call: TRBV28; j_call: TRBJ1-6; cdr3_aa: ASGGGMSSYNSPLH
v_call: TRBV30; j_call: TRBJ2-6; cdr3_aa: AWNDRVKALGGANVLT
v_call: TRBV4-1; j_call: TRBJ1-5; cdr3_aa: ASSWTGRGLQPQH
v_call: TRBV7-9; j_call: TRBJ2-3; cdr3_aa: ASSLPIRTDTDTQY
v_call: TRBV5-1; j_call: TRBJ1-1; cdr3_aa: ASSSTRGFRLTAEAF
v_call: TRBV5-1; j_call: TRBJ2-3; cdr3_aa: ASSLDNGAGQGGPDTQY
v_call: TRBV28; j_call: TRBJ1-1; cdr3_aa: ASSLFRWDRLSANTEAF
v_call: TRBV19; j_call: TRBJ1-1; cdr3_aa: ASSISTLGEAF
v_call: TRBV12-5; j_call: TRBJ2-1; cdr3_aa: ASDVAVSSYNEQF